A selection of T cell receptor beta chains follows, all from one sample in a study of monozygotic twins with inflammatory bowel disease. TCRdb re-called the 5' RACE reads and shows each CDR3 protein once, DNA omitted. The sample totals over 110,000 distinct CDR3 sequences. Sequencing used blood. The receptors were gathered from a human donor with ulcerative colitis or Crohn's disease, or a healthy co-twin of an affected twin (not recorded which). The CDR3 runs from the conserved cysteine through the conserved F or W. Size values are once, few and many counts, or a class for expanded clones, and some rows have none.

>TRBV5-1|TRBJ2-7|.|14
CASRVGGNSYEQYF
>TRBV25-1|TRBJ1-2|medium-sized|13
CASSPGTNYGYTF
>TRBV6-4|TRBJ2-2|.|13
CASSDGNTGELFF
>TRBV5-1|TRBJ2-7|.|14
CASSLAGGQYEQYF
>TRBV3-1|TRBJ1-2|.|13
CASSQATMSRGTF
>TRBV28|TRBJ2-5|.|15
CASSPQQDSRETQYF
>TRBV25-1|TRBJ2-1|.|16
CASSDRLAGGKNEQFF
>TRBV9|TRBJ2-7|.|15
CASSVAGSHSYEQYF
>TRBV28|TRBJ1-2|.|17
CASSVQAQRIDAYGYTF
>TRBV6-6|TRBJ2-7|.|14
CASSTRTSMDEQYF
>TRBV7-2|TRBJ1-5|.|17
CASSLVAGTASNQPQHF
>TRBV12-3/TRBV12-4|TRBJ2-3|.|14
CASTMDRVPDMQYF
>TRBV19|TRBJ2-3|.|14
CASSEGQNTDTQYF
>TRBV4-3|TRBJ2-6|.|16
CASSLRRVSGANVLTF
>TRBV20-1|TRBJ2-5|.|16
CSARDLAGIYQETQYF
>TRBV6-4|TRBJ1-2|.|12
CASSDRQYGYTF
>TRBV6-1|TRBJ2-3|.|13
CASSEVRGDTQYF
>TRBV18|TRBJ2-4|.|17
CASSPRTSGGIKNIQYF
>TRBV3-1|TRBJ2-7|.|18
CASSHRARTPSGTYEQYF
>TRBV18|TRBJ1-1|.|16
CASSLAVGQMNTEAFF
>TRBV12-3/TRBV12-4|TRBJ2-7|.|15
CASSLGQGVAYEQYF
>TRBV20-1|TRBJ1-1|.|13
CSASREGNTEAFF
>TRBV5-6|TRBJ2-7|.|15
CASSNTGTRLNEQYF
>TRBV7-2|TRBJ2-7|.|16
CASSFVSGGSSYEQYF
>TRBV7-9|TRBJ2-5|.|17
CASSRWGAAGSQETQYF
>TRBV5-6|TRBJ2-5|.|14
CASSLAGTQETQYF
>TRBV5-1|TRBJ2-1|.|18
CASSLVGGGGSAINEQFF
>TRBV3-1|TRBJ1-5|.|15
CASSHATGRNQPQHF
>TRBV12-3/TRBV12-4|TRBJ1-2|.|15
CASSFGDRGNYGYTF
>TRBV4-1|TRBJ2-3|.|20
CASSQVPGRTSGTSTDTQYF
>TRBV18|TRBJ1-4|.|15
CASSPGVGTNEKLFF
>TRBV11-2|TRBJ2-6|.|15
CASSGEGSGANVLTF
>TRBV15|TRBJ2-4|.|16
CATSRDTGQEKNIQYF
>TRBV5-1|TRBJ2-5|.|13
CASSRQDQETQYF
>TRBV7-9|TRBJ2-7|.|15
CASSLGDRGRYEQYF
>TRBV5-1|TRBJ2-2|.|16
CASSLGNGDNTGELFF
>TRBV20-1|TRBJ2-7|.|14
CSARARTGIDEQYF
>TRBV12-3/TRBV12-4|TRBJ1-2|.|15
CASSLVQFPLYGYTF
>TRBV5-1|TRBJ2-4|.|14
CASSEGGGLNIQYF
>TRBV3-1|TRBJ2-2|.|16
CASRKGLAANTGELFF
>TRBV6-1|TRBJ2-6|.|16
CASTKTGGTGANVLTF
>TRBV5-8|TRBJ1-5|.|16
CASSLVPGAAIQPQHF
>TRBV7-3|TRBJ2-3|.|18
CASSLLGTSGGAPDTQYF
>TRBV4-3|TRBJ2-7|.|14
CASSQDVRSYEQYF
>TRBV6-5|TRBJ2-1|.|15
CASSYPGVGYNEQFF
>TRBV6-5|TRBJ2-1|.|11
CASSQWPEQFF
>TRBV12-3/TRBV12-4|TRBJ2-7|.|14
CASRERTGSYEQYF
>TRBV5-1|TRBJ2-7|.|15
CASRRQDRSSYEQYF
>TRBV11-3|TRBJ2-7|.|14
CASSLDSTSYEQYF
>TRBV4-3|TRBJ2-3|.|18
CASSQGVGLAGVGGTQYF
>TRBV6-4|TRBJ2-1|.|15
CASSAVLAGGDEQFF
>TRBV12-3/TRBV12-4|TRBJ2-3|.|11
CASSFVSTQYF
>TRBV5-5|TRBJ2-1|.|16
CASSLGLAGDYNEQFF